The next 9 T cell receptor beta chains were all read from a single sample in a study of chemoradiotherapy in HPV16-positive cancers. Using immunoSEQ multiplex PCR, the repertoire was profiled, and TCRdb retains in-frame clones only, with some absent. The data show around 2,100 clones, 86% seen once. Sequenced material: tumor tissue, taken from a patient who underwent chemoradiotherapy. The source is a human donor with HPV-associated anogenital cancer.

This rearrangement joins TRBV6-4 to TRBJ1-1; a possible D gene is TRBD1 (6 bases). CDR1 is MRHNA and CDR2 is SNTAGT in the germline V gene. This CDR3 has 17 amino acids. Trimming left V 0 bases short and J 5 bases short, with 19 bases between. The CDR3 nucleotides are TGTGCCAGCAGTGACTCCCCACATCGGAAGGGGGGTACTGAAGCTTTCTTT. Protein sequence: CASSDSPHRKGGTEAFF.

This rearrangement joins TRBV19 to TRBJ2-1, with a possible D match to TRBD2 (5 bases). The CDR3 loop spans 14 amino acids. Germline-derived CDR1 and CDR2 are LNHDA and SQIVND (reference sequence). Trimming shortened V by 4 bases and J by 3 bases, and 10 bases separated the two germline ends. The CDR3 loop is CASSNLGGYNEQFF. CDR3 coding DNA: TGTGCCAGTAGTAATCTAGGAGGCTACAATGAGCAGTTCTTC.

In DNA form, the CDR3 reads TGCAGCGCACAGGGAGTTTACAATGAGCAGTTCTTC. It yields the protein CSAQGVYNEQFF. The chain recombines TRBV29-1 with TRBJ2-1; tentative D call: TRBD1 (6 bases). With 7 bases removed from V and 4 bases from J, the gap between germline ends came to 11 bases. The CDR3 has 12 residues. The germline V gene encodes CDR1 SQVTM and CDR2 ANQGSEA.

The chain uses TRBV4-1 and TRBJ2-7; TRBD1 aligns across 11 bases. The germline V gene has CDR1 MGHRA and CDR2 YSYEKL. The V gene end was trimmed by 2 bases and the J gene end by 3 bases; junction bases not matched to a gene: 3. This CDR3 is 15 amino acids long. The CDR3 bases are TGCGCCAGCAGCCAAACGGGACAGGGGGTCTACGAGCAGTACTTC. This translates into CASSQTGQGVYEQYF.

This clone occurred a few times. The chain carries TRBV5-1 and TRBJ2-2; 8 bases are shared with TRBD1. Unmatched junction bases numbered 4, after V lost 2 bases and J lost 4 bases. This CDR3 is 15 amino acids long. Germline lookup yields CDR1 SGHRS and CDR2 YFSETQ. The CDR3 sequence is CASSFGQGRTGELFF. The CDR3, as DNA: TGCGCCAGCAGCTTTGGACAGGGCCGCACCGGGGAGCTGTTTTTT.

The chain carries TRBV7-6 and TRBJ2-1; D is ambiguous. V lost 7 bases, J lost 0 bases, and 10 bases lay in between. This CDR3 spans 14 amino acids. From germline, CDR1 is SGHVS and CDR2 FNYEAQ. CDR3 sequence (DNA): TGTGCCAGCACCCGGAGTTTCTCCTACAATGAGCAGTTCTTC. Amino acid sequence: CASTRSFSYNEQFF. The full variable domain, its missing parts supplied by reference TRBV7-6 and TRBJ2-1, is GAGVSQSPRYKVTKRGQDVALRCDPISGHVSLYWYRQALGQGPEFLTYFNYEAQQDKSGLPNDRFSAERPEGSISTLTIQRTEQRDSAMYRCASTRSFSYNEQFFGPGTRLTVL.

V usage is TRBV25-1 and J usage is TRBJ2-1; 8 bases fit TRBD2. Germline lookup yields CDR1 MGHDK and CDR2 SYGVNS. The ends lost 5 bases at V and 0 bases at J; junction bases unmatched: 6. This CDR3 has 16 amino acids. Here the CDR3 DNA reads TGTGCCAGCAGTAAAACTAGCGGTAGCTCCTACAATGAGCAGTTCTTC. Translating gives CASSKTSGSSYNEQFF.

This clone was recorded only once. The rearrangement uses TRBV27 and TRBJ2-1; 10 bases fit TRBD1. Looked up from germline, CDR1 is MNHEY and CDR2 is SMNVEV (reference sequence). The CDR3 has 14 residues. The junction had 5 bases not matched to a gene; V was cut back by 6 bases and J by 6 bases. The CDR3 nucleotides read TGTGCCAGCAGCCGGGACAGGGGTGGCAATGAGCAGTTCTTC. This gives the protein CASSRDRGGNEQFF.

In DNA, the CDR3 is TGCAGTGCTAGTTTTAATGAGCAGTTCTTC. It codes for CSASFNEQFF. The V gene is TRBV20-1, the J gene TRBJ2-1; D unclear. CDR1 is DFQATT and CDR2 is SNEGSKA in the germline V gene (reference sequence). V lost 3 bases and J 7 bases, leaving 4 bases between the germline ends. The CDR3 runs to 10 residues.